This record covers a single T cell receptor beta chain. Assay: immunoSEQ multiplex PCR; the TCRdb copy retains only in-frame clones and omits some. The sample consists of a few hundred thousand clones, about 80% of them appearing once. This record belongs to a study of blood T cell repertoires in COVID-19. Enrolled during active infection, Seattle patients were then followed longitudinally. In germline, CDR1 is SGHNT, CDR2 YYREEE (reference sequence). Between the trimmed V and J ends, which lost 4 bases and 7 bases, there was a span of 17 bases. The CDR3 spans 14 residues. This sequence was found in a person between 65 and 79 years old with COVID-19, enrolled during active disease. The chain joins TRBV5-4 to TRBJ1-2; the D gene is possibly TRBD1 (6 bases). The specimen was peripheral blood. The CDR3 DNA reads as TGTGCCAGCAGCAAAGTACAGGGTTTCGGTGGCTACACCTTC. Amino acid sequence: CASSKVQGFGGYTF.